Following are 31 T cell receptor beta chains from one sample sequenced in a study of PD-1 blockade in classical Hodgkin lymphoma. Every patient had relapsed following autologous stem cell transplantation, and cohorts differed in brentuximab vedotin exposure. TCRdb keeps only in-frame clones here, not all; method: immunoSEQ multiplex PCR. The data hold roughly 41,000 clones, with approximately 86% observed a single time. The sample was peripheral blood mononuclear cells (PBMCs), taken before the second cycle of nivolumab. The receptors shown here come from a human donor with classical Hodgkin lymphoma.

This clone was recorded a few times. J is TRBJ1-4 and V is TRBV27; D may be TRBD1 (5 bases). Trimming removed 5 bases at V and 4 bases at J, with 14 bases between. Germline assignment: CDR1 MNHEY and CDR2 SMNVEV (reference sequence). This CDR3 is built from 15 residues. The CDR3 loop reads CASSPTTVYNEKLFF. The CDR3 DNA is TGTGCCAGCAGTCCGACGACAGTGTATAATGAAAAACTGTTTTTT.

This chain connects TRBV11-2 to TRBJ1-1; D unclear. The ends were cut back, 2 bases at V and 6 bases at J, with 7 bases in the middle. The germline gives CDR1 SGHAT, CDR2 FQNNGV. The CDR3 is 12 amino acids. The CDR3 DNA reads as TGTGCCAGCAGCTTAACTGGGGCTGAAGCTTTCTTT. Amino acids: CASSLTGAEAFF.

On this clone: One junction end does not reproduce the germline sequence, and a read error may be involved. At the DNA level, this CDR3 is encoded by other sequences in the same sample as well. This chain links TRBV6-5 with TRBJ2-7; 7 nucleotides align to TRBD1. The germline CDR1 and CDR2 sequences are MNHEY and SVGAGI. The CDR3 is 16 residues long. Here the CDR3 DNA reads TGTGCCAGCAGCTACTCCCCGACAGGGCCGGGCTTCGAGCAGTACTTC. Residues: CASSYSPTGPGFEQYF.

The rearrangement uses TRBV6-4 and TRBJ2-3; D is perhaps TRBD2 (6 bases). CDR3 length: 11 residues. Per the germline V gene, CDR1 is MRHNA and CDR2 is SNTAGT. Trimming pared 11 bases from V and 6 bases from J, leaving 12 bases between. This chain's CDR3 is CASYRGDTQYF. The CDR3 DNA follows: TGTGCCTCGTACCGGGGGGATACGCAGTATTTT.

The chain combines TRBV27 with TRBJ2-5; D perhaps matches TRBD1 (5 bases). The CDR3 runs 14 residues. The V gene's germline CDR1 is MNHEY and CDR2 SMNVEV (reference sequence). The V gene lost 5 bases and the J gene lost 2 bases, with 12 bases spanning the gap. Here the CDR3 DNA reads TGTGCCAGCAGTGGGGCAGGGATACAAGAGACCCAGTACTTC. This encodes CASSGAGIQETQYF.

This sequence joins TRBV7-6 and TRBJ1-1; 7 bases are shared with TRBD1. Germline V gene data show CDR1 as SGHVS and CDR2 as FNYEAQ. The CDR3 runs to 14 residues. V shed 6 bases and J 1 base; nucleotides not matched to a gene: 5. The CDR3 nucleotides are TGTGCCAGCAGACTGTGGACAGGGAACACTGAAGCTTTCTTT. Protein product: CASRLWTGNTEAFF.

CDR3 nucleotide sequence: TGTGCCAGCAGCGTAAACGGGGTCACAGATACGCAGTATTTT. Its protein product is CASSVNGVTDTQYF. The chain links TRBV9 to TRBJ2-3; possibly TRBD2 for D (5 bases). This CDR3 spans 14 amino acids. Trimming left V 1 base short and J 2 bases short, with 8 bases between. Germline loops: CDR1 SGDLS, CDR2 YYNGEE.

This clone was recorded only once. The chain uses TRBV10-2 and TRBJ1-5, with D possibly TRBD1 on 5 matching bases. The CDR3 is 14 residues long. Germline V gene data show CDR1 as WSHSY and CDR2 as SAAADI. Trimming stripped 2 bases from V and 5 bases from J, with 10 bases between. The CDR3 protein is CASSESRDYQPQHF. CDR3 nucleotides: TGCGCCAGCAGTGAGAGCAGGGACTATCAGCCCCAGCATTTT.

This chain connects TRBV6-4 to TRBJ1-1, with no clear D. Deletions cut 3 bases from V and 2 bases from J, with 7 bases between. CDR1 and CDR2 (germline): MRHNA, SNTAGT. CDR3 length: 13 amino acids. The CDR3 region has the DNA TGTGCCAGCAGTGAAGGATTTAACACTGAAGCTTTCTTT. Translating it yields CASSEGFNTEAFF.

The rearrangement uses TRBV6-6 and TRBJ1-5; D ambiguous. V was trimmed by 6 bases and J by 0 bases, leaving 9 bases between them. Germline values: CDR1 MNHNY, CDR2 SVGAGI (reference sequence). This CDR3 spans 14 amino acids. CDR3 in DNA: TGTGCCAGCAGACGGACGGATAGCAATCAGCCCCAGCATTTT. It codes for CASRRTDSNQPQHF.

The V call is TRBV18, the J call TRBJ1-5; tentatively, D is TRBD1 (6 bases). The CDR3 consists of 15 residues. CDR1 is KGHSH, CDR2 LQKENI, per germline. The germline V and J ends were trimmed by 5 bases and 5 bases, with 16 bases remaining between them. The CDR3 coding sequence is TGTGCCAGCTCATCTACACAGGGATTGGATCAGCCCCAGCATTTT. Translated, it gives CASSSTQGLDQPQHF.

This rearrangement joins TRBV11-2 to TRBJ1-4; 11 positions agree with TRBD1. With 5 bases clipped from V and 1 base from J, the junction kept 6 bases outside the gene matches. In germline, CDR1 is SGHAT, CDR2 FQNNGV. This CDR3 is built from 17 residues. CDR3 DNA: TGTGCCAGCAGCAGGACAGGGGGCGCGGGAACTAATGAAAAACTGTTTTTT. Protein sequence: CASSRTGGAGTNEKLFF.

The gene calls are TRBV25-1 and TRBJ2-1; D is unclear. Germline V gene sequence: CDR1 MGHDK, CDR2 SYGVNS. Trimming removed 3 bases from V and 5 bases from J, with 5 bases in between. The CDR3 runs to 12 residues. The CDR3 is CASSDGHNEQFF. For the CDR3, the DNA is TGTGCCAGCAGTGATGGGCACAATGAGCAGTTCTTC.

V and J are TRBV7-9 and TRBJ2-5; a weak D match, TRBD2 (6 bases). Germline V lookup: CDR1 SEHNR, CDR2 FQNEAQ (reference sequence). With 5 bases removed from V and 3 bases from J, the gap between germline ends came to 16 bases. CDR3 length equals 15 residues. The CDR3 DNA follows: TGTGCCAGCAGCCGGGGACTGACTGTTAAAGAGACCCAGTACTTC. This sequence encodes CASSRGLTVKETQYF.

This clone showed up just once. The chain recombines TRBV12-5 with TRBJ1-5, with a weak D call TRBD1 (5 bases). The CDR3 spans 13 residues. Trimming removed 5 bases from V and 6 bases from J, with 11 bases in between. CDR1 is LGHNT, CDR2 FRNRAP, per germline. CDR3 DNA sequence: TGTGCTAGTGGTCGGGGGGGGACTCAGCCCCAGCATTTT. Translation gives CASGRGGTQPQHF.

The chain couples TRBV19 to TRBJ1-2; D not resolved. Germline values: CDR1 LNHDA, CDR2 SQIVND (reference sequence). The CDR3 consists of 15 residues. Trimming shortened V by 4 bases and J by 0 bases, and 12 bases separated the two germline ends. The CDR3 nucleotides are TGTGCCAGTAGTAGGATGGGGATGGCTAACTATGGCTACACCTTC. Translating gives CASSRMGMANYGYTF.

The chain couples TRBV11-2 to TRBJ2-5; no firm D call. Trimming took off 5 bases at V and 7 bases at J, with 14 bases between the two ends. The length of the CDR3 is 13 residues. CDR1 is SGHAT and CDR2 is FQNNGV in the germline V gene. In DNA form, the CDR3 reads TGTGCCAGCAGCCCCCAGACTCGGACGACCCAGTACTTC. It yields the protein CASSPQTRTTQYF. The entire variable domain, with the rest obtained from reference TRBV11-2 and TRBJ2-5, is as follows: EAGVAQSPRYKIIEKRQSVAFWCNPISGHATLYWYQQILGQGPKLLIQFQNNGVVDDSQLPKDRFSAERLKGVDSTLKIQPAKLEDSAVYLCASSPQTRTTQYFGPGTRLLVL.

In DNA, the CDR3 is TGTGCCAGCAGTAAAATAGGGGGGGCCTATGGCTACACCTTC. Amino acid sequence: CASSKIGGAYGYTF. This chain uses TRBV5-6 with TRBJ1-2; D perhaps matches TRBD1 (6 bases). The CDR3 totals 14 residues. V gave up 5 bases and J gave up 4 bases, with 15 bases separating them. In germline, CDR1 is SGHDT, CDR2 YYEEEE.

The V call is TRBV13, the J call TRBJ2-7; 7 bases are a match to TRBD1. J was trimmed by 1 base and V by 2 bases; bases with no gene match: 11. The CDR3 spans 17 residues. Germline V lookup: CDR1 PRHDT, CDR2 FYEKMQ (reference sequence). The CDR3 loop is CASSLTGTEILSYEQYF. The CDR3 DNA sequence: TGTGCCAGCAGCTTAACCGGGACAGAAATTTTGTCCTACGAGCAGTACTTC.

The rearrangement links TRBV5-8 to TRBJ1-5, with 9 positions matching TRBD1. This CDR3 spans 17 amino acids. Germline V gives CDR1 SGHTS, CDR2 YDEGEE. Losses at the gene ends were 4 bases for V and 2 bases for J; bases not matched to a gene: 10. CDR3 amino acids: CASSTGQGSKGNQPQHF. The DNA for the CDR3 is TGTGCCAGCAGCACGGGACAGGGAAGTAAGGGCAATCAGCCCCAGCATTTT.

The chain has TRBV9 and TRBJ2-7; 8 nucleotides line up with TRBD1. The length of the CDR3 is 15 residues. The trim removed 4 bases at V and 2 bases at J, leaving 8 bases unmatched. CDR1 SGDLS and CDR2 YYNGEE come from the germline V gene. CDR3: CASSLRQGTTYEQYF. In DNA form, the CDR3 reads TGTGCCAGCAGCCTTAGACAGGGGACCACCTACGAGCAGTACTTC. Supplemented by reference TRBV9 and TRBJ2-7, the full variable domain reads DSGVTQTPKHLITATGQRVTLRCSPRSGDLSVYWYQQSLDQGLQFLIQYYNGEERAKGNILERFSAQQFPDLHSELNLSSLELGDSALYFCASSLRQGTTYEQYFGPGTRLTVT.

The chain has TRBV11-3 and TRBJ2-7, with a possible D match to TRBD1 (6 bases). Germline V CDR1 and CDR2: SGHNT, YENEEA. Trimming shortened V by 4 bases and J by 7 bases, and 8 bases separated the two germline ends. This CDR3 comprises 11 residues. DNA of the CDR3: TGTGCCAGCAGCTGGGGGACAGAGCAGTACTTC. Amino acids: CASSWGTEQYF.

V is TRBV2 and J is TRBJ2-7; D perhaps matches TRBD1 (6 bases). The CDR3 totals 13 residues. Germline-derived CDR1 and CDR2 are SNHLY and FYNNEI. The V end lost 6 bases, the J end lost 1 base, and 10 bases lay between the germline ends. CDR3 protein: CASRLGGSYEQYF. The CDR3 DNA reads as TGTGCCAGCAGGTTAGGGGGTTCCTACGAGCAGTACTTC.

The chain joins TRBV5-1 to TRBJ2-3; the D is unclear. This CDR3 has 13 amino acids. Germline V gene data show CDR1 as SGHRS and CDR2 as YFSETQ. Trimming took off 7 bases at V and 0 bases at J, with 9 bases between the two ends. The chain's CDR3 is CASAEASTDTQYF. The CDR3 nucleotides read TGCGCCAGCGCGGAAGCTAGCACAGATACGCAGTATTTT.

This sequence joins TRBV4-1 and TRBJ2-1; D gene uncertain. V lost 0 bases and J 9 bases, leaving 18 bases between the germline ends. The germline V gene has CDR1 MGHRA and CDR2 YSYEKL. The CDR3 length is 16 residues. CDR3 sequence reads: CASSQDFGVSLVEQFF. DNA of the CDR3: TGCGCCAGCAGCCAAGATTTTGGTGTTTCTCTTGTTGAGCAGTTCTTC.

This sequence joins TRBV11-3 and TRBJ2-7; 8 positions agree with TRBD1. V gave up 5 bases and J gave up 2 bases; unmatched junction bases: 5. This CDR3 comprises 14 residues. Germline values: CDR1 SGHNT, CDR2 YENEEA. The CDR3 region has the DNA TGTGCCAGCAGCACGGACAGGGTGCCCTACGAGCAGTACTTC. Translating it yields CASSTDRVPYEQYF.

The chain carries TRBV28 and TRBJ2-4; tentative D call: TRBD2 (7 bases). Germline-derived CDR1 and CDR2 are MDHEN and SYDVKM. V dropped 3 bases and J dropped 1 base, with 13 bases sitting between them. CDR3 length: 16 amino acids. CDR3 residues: CASSLGGLGAKNIQYF. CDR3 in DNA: TGTGCCAGCAGTTTGGGGGGGCTGGGGGCCAAAAACATTCAGTACTTC.

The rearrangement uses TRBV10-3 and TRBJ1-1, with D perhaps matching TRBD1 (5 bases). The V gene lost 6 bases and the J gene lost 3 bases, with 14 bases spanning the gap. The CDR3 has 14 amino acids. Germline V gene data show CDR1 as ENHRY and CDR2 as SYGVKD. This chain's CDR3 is CAISAGRGDTEAFF. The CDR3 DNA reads TGTGCCATCAGCGCCGGTAGGGGAGACACTGAAGCTTTCTTT.

The chain's CDR3 is CASSGGGGPGNTIYF. CDR3 nucleotides: TGTGCCAGCAGCGGGGGCGGGGGCCCTGGAAACACCATATATTTT. The J gene is TRBJ1-3, the V gene TRBV5-4; perhaps TRBD1 as D (6 bases). Germline V gives CDR1 SGHNT, CDR2 YYREEE (reference sequence). CDR3 length equals 15 residues. Trimming stripped 4 bases from V and 2 bases from J, with 13 bases between.

As DNA, the CDR3 is TGTGCCAGTAGTAAGAGGGTACCTAGCACAGATACGCAGTATTTT. This translates into CASSKRVPSTDTQYF. V and J are TRBV19 and TRBJ2-3, with D tentatively TRBD2 (5 bases). Germline CDR1 LNHDA, CDR2 SQIVND (reference sequence). The V and J ends lost 4 bases and 0 bases respectively, with 11 bases between them. The CDR3 has 15 residues. Combining the CDR3 with reference TRBV19 and TRBJ2-3 gives the whole variable domain DGGITQSPKYLFRKEGQNVTLSCEQNLNHDAMYWYRQDPGQGLRLIYYSQIVNDFQKGDIAEGYSVSREKKESFPLTVTSAQKNPTAFYLCASSKRVPSTDTQYFGPGTRLTVL.

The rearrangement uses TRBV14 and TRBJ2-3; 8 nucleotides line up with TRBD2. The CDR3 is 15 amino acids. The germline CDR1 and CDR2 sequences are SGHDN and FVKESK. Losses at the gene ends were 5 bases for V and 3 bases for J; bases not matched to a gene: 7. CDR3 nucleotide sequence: TGTGCCAGCAGCGAAAGCGGGAGTAGAACAGATACGCAGTATTTT. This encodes CASSESGSRTDTQYF. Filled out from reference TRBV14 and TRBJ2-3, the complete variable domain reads EAGVTQFPSHSVIEKGQTVTLRCDPISGHDNLYWYRRVMGKEIKFLLHFVKESKQDESGMPNNRFLAERTGGTYSTLKVQPAELEDSGVYFCASSESGSRTDTQYFGPGTRLTVL.